These 7 T cell receptor beta chains were sequenced from one sample in a study of T cell responses to AZD1222 COVID-19 vaccine. Measured with immunoSEQ multiplex PCR; TCRdb has only the in-frame clones, and not every one. The sample shows 110,000 or so clones, about 91% of them seen only once. This sample comprised peripheral blood, obtained 28 days after the second AZD1222 dose. These receptors all come from an adult who received the AZD1222 COVID-19 vaccine.

The rearrangement links TRBV4-3 to TRBJ2-5; a weak D match, TRBD1 (6 bases). Germline V gene sequence: CDR1 LGHNA, CDR2 YSLEER. V was cut by 2 bases and J by 2 bases, with 12 bases left in between. CDR3 size: 15 residues. CDR3 amino acids: CASSQFGTYQETQYF. In DNA, the CDR3 is TGCGCCAGCAGCCAATTCGGGACATATCAAGAGACCCAGTACTTC.

V is TRBV5-1 and J is TRBJ2-1; D remains ambiguous. The CDR3 has 15 residues. The V end lost 1 base, the J end lost 6 bases, and 14 bases lay between the germline ends. CDR1 and CDR2 (germline): SGHRS, YFSETQ. Written as DNA, the CDR3 is TGCGCCAGCAGCTTGTCCGGATACACGGGCAATGAGCAGTTCTTC. Protein sequence: CASSLSGYTGNEQFF.

The CDR3: CASSLSVPGGGNSPLHF. The CDR3 bases are TGTGCCAGCAGTTTATCGGTCCCAGGGGGCGGTAATTCACCCCTCCACTTT. The rearrangement joins TRBV27 to TRBJ1-6, with 8 bases matching TRBD1. Germline V gene sequence: CDR1 MNHEY, CDR2 SMNVEV (reference sequence). This CDR3 region has 17 residues. Trimming cost V 0 bases and J 6 bases; bases outside gene matches: 7.

This chain uses TRBV6-5 with TRBJ1-2; 8 bases align to TRBD1. Germline V gene lookup returns CDR1 MNHEY and CDR2 SVGAGI. Trimming took 7 bases from V and 5 from J; bases not matched to a gene: 9. CDR3 length equals 14 residues. CDR3 sequence reads: CASTTGQGAYGYTF. For the CDR3, the DNA is TGTGCCAGCACAACTGGGCAGGGGGCTTATGGCTACACCTTC.

This rearrangement joins TRBV7-2 to TRBJ1-2; 11 bases agree with TRBD1. Germline trimming cut 4 bases from V and 7 bases from J; bases unmatched to any gene: 5. There are 14 residues in the CDR3. CDR1 and CDR2 (germline): SGHTA, FQGNSA. The CDR3: CASSSRTGGFGYTF. The DNA of the CDR3 is TGTGCCAGCAGCTCCAGGACAGGGGGCTTTGGCTACACCTTC.

The gene calls are TRBV7-2 and TRBJ1-4, with D unclear. There are 12 residues in the CDR3. Trimming left V 5 bases short and J 4 bases short, with 5 bases between. Germline V lookup: CDR1 SGHTA, CDR2 FQGNSA. The CDR3, as DNA: TGTGCCAGCAGCGGCCTTAATGAAAAACTGTTTTTT. Its translation is CASSGLNEKLFF.

The CDR3 sequence: CASSYGWGMNTEAFF. CDR3 sequence (DNA): TGTGCCAGCAGTTACGGATGGGGGATGAACACTGAAGCTTTCTTT. This sequence joins TRBV6-5 and TRBJ1-1, with a weak D call TRBD1 (5 bases). Trimming cost V 2 bases and J 0 bases, with 10 bases left between them. Germline CDR1 and CDR2: MNHEY and SVGAGI. This CDR3 region has 15 residues.